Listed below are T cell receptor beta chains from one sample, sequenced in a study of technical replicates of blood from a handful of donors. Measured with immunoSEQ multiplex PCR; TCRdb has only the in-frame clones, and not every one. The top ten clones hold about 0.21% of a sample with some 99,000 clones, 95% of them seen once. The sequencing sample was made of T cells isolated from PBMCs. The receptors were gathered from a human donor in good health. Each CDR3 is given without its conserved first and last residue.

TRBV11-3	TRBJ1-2	ASSTTTGSYGYT
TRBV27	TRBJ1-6	ASSPYGTGGNSPLH
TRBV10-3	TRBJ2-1	AISSIDSGNEQF
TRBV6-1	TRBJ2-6	ASSPSQSGANVLT
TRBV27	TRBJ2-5	ASSFGRGPGETQY
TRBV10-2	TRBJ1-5	ASRAQGGSNQPQH
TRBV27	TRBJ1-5	ASSLQARRNQPQH
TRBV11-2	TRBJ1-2	ASSLDSVGT
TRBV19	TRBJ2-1	ASSLNNEQF
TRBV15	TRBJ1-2	ATSLTGQATYGYT
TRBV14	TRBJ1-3	ASSQLTRAGNTIY
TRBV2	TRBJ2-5	ASSVLGVGQETQY
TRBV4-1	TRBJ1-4	ASNPGGRPNSKEKLF
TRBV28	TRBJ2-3	ASSLLEGLLRTDTQY
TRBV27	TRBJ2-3	ASSLSSDYTQY
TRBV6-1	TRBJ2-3	ASSELAGSTDTQY
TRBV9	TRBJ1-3	ASSVGLNSGNTIY
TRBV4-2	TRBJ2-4	ASSQGDRGTLTVAKNIQY
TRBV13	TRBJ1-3	ASSGQGVGNTIY
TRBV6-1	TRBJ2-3	ASSETQAQGQITDTQY
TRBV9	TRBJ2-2	ASSPWTGGTGELF
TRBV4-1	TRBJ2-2	ASSLLVPTGELF
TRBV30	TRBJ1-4	AWRGAGPNEKLF
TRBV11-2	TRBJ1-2	ASSLVLQDYGYT
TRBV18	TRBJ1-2	ASSPDRANYGYT
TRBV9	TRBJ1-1	ASSVDKNTEAF
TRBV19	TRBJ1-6	ASTPSLGQSTYNSPLH
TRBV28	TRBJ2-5	ASSYPNLWRQGARETQY
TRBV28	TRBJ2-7	ASTLPGTGSSYEQY